The T cell receptor (beta chain) described here comes from a study of blood T cells in healthy people across ages. For the second PCR, which ran for about 7 to 11 cycles, a sample-barcoded 5' primer and a J-beta primer mix were used. Every single cDNA molecule received a tag from a template-switch adaptor with 12 random nucleotides. TCRdb itself ran the 5' RACE reads through MiXCR, one entry per CDR3 protein. The sample lists hundreds of thousands of distinct CDR3 sequences, roughly three fifths occurring once. On this clonotype: A junction end diverges from the germline sequence, so it may reflect a read error.

The CDR3 extends over 14 amino acids. Material for sequencing was blood. The chain uses TRBV12-3 or TRBV12-4 and TRBJ1-5, with TRBD1 as a possible D gene (5 bases). This TCR came from a man aged 40-50 years in good health. DNA of the CDR3: TGTGCCAGCAGTGTAGCAGGGTTGCTTCAGCCCCAGCATTTT. This translates into CASSVAGLLQPQHF.